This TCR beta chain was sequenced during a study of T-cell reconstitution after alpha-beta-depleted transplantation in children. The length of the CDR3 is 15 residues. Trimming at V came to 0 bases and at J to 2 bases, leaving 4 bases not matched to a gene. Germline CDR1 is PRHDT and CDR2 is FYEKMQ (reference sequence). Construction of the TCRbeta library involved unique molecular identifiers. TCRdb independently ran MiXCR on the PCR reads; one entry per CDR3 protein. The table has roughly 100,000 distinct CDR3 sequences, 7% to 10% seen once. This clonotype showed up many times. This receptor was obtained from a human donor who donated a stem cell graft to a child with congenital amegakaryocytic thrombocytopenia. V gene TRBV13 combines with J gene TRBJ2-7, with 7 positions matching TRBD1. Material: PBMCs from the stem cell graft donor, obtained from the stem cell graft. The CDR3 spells CASSLGAGGPYEQYF. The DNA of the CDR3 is TGTGCCAGCAGCTTAGGGGCAGGGGGACCCTACGAGCAGTACTTC.